These 25 T cell receptor beta chains came from one sample sequenced in a study of early T cells in non-severe SARS-CoV-2 infection. One entry per CDR3 protein results from TCRdb running MiXCR on the 5' RACE reads. The data hold some 26,000 distinct CDR3 sequences, with roughly 4.2% observed a single time. Sequenced sample: whole blood. Receptors were obtained from an adult who was a healthcare worker with PCR-confirmed SARS-CoV-2 infection or an uninfected control (not recorded which).

This clonotype was seen repeatedly, ten times or more. V gene TRBV3-1 combines with J gene TRBJ2-7, with 8 positions matching TRBD2. The ends lost 0 bases at V and 6 bases at J; junction bases unmatched: 7. The length of the CDR3 is 15 residues. Germline CDR1 and CDR2: LGHDT and YNNKEL (reference sequence). CDR3 in amino acids: CASSQDNSGSGEQYF. CDR3 coding DNA: TGTGCCAGCAGCCAAGATAACAGCGGGAGCGGCGAGCAGTACTTC.

This clonotype was seen only a few times. The V call is TRBV5-1, the J call TRBJ2-3; 7 positions match TRBD2. V gave up 1 base and J gave up 0 bases; unmatched junction bases: 2. Per the germline V gene, CDR1 is SGHRS and CDR2 is YFSETQ. The CDR3 runs 15 residues. The CDR3 loop reads CASSLSSGSTDTQYF. The CDR3 nucleotides read TGCGCCAGCAGCTTGAGTAGCGGGAGCACAGATACGCAGTATTTT.

V and J are TRBV10-1 and TRBJ2-7; tentative D call: TRBD2 (5 bases). Trimming stripped 3 bases from V and 6 bases from J, with 6 bases between. CDR1 and CDR2 from the germline V gene are WNHNN and SYGVQD (reference sequence). CDR3 size: 11 residues. The CDR3 sequence: CASSDEGEQYF. The CDR3 coding sequence is TGCGCCAGCAGTGACGAGGGCGAGCAGTACTTC.

In its sample, this clonotype was seen many times. The rearrangement links TRBV5-1 to TRBJ2-5; D is unresolved. Germline-derived CDR1 and CDR2 are SGHRS and YFSETQ. Deletions cut 4 bases from V and 3 bases from J, with 13 bases between. The CDR3 is made up of 14 amino acids. In DNA, the CDR3 is TGCGCCAGCAGCCCCCTCCCGGGCAAAGAGACCCAGTACTTC. It yields the protein CASSPLPGKETQYF.

This clonotype showed up many times. The chain carries TRBV6-2 or TRBV6-3 and TRBJ2-1; D gene uncertain. The V and J ends lost 7 bases and 3 bases respectively, with 7 bases between them. CDR1 and CDR2 (germline): MNHEY, SVGEGT. CDR3 length equals 12 residues. CDR3 amino acids: CASTALYNEQFF. The CDR3 DNA follows: TGTGCCAGCACCGCGCTCTACAATGAGCAGTTCTTC.

This clonotype counts as medium-sized. The chain links TRBV6-6 to TRBJ2-3, with D perhaps given as TRBD1 or TRBD2 (5 bases each). The CDR3 consists of 13 residues. Germline V gives CDR1 MNHNY, CDR2 SVGAGI (reference sequence). The V and J ends lost 6 bases and 3 bases respectively, with 10 bases between them. The CDR3, as DNA: TGTGCCAGCAGGGTGGGACCTACAGATACGCAGTATTTT. Its translation is CASRVGPTDTQYF.

This clonotype occurred many times. V usage is TRBV12-3 or TRBV12-4 and J usage is TRBJ2-3; unclear D gene. The CDR3 is 13 residues long. The V and J ends lost 4 bases and 2 bases respectively, with 7 bases between them. CDR3 in amino acids: CASSSGNTDTQYF. DNA of the CDR3: TGTGCCAGCAGTTCTGGCAACACAGATACGCAGTATTTT.

This clonotype has ten or more counts. The V and J genes are TRBV11-2 and TRBJ1-1; D not certain. Trimming took off 5 bases at V and 3 bases at J, with 10 bases between the two ends. This CDR3 is 13 amino acids long. Germline loops: CDR1 SGHAT, CDR2 FQNNGV. The CDR3 nucleotides read TGTGCCAGCAGCGCTTCGTGGGACACTGAAGCTTTCTTT. Protein sequence: CASSASWDTEAFF.

This clonotype occurred many times. The V gene is TRBV12-3 or TRBV12-4, the J gene TRBJ1-1; D is possibly TRBD1 (6 bases). This CDR3 region has 13 residues. With 5 bases removed from V and 4 bases from J, the gap between germline ends came to 11 bases. The CDR3: CASSLGGSTEAFF. CDR3 DNA: TGTGCCAGCAGTCTAGGGGGGAGCACTGAAGCTTTCTTT.

This clonotype was detected a few times. The chain links TRBV11-2 to TRBJ1-1; D not certain. V was trimmed by 4 bases and J by 7 bases, leaving 13 bases between them. Germline CDR1 SGHAT, CDR2 FQNNGV. The length of the CDR3 is 13 residues. The chain's CDR3 is CASSSTPQVEAFF. Written as DNA, the CDR3 is TGTGCCAGCAGCTCCACTCCACAAGTTGAAGCTTTCTTT.

The chain is built from TRBV28 and TRBJ1-5; D is perhaps TRBD1 (6 bases). The CDR3 is 14 residues long. The V and J ends lost 11 bases and 0 bases respectively, with 14 bases between them. Per germline, CDR1 MDHEN and CDR2 SYDVKM. The CDR3 is CASRTDYSNQPQHF. The CDR3 DNA is TGTGCCTCCCGGACAGATTATAGCAATCAGCCCCAGCATTTT.

This clonotype was detected ten times or more. The rearrangement joins TRBV27 to TRBJ2-7; the match to TRBD2 covers 9 bases. This CDR3 spans 15 amino acids. Losses at the gene ends were 6 bases for V and 1 base for J; bases not matched to a gene: 7. Germline V lookup: CDR1 MNHEY, CDR2 SMNVEV (reference sequence). CDR3 nucleotide sequence: TGTGCCAGCAGGCCAGCGGGGGGACCGTCCTACGAGCAGTACTTC. This translates into CASRPAGGPSYEQYF.

This clonotype was seen ten or more times. This chain links TRBV7-6 with TRBJ2-2; 9 bases align to TRBD1. V lost 5 bases, J lost 5 bases, and 6 bases stayed unmatched. Germline V lookup: CDR1 SGHVS, CDR2 FNYEAQ. The CDR3 runs to 15 residues. In DNA, the CDR3 is TGTGCCAGCAGCCGGTCCGGGACAGGGACCGGGGAGCTGTTTTTT. It codes for CASSRSGTGTGELFF.

This clonotype was picked up many times. This chain uses TRBV11-2 with TRBJ2-7; D tentatively fits TRBD1 or TRBD2 (5 bases each). Germline V gene data show CDR1 as SGHAT and CDR2 as FQNNGV. The ends were cut back, 5 bases at V and 4 bases at J, with 18 bases in the middle. The CDR3 extends over 15 amino acids. In DNA form, the CDR3 reads TGTGCCAGCAGCCCCTTACGGGGAAGGGGATACGAGCAGTACTTC. Translating gives CASSPLRGRGYEQYF.

This rearrangement joins TRBV18 to TRBJ2-3; D gene uncertain. The CDR3 loop spans 12 amino acids. CDR1 and CDR2 (germline): KGHSH, LQKENI. Trimming took 4 bases from V and 5 from J, leaving 7 bases between them. CDR3 in DNA: TGTGCCAGCTCACTGGGTGAAGATACGCAGTATTTT. Its protein is CASSLGEDTQYF.

The chain joins TRBV11-2 to TRBJ2-7; 10 nucleotides match TRBD2. Germline-derived CDR1 and CDR2 are SGHAT and FQNNGV. Trimming cost V 3 bases and J 5 bases; bases outside gene matches: 4. This CDR3 has 14 residues. CDR3 region: CASSFGLAGDEQYF. The CDR3 DNA reads as TGTGCCAGCAGCTTTGGGCTAGCGGGAGACGAGCAGTACTTC.

This clonotype was counted at least ten times. V usage is TRBV3-1 and J usage is TRBJ2-7, with 9 bases fitting TRBD1. J lost 2 bases, V lost 3 bases, and 2 bases had no gene match. The CDR3 loop spans 14 amino acids. CDR1 is LGHDT, CDR2 YNNKEL, per germline (reference sequence). This chain's CDR3 is CASSHRDRAYEQYF. DNA for the CDR3: TGTGCCAGCAGCCACCGGGACAGGGCCTACGAGCAGTACTTC.

This clonotype was counted many times. V usage is TRBV5-5 and J usage is TRBJ1-3, with D hard to call. Per the germline V gene, CDR1 is SGHKS and CDR2 is YYEKEE (reference sequence). This CDR3 has 17 amino acids. Between the trimmed V and J ends, which lost 1 base and 0 bases, there was a span of 14 bases. CDR3: CASSLREGPHSGNTIYF. CDR3 bases: TGTGCCAGCAGCTTGCGGGAAGGTCCGCACTCTGGAAACACCATATATTTT.

The chain carries TRBV7-3 and TRBJ2-5; D unclear. The germline CDR1 and CDR2 sequences are SGHTA and FQGTGA. The V gene lost 4 bases and the J gene lost 5 bases, with 11 bases spanning the gap. The CDR3 runs to 13 residues. As DNA, the CDR3 is TGTGCCAGCAGCTCGACACGTGAGGAGACCCAGTACTTC. This gives the protein CASSSTREETQYF.

This clonotype was seen ten or more times. V gene TRBV7-2 combines with J gene TRBJ2-3, with D perhaps being TRBD1 or TRBD2 (5 bases each). The V gene's germline CDR1 is SGHTA and CDR2 FQGNSA. The CDR3 spans 15 residues. V was shortened by 4 bases and J by 2 bases, with 13 bases between the two germline ends. Written as DNA, the CDR3 is TGTGCCAGCAGCTCCAGGGCAGCGGTCACAGATACGCAGTATTTT. Its translation: CASSSRAAVTDTQYF.

This clonotype came up a few times. V and J are TRBV27 and TRBJ2-3; TRBD2 might be the D (6 bases). The germline V gene has CDR1 MNHEY and CDR2 SMNVEV (reference sequence). The CDR3 is 18 residues long. The V and J ends lost 2 bases and 1 base respectively, with 19 bases between them. The DNA of the CDR3 is TGTGCCAGCAGTTTACCCCCTGACGGGAGTAGCGGCACAGATACGCAGTATTTT. It translates to CASSLPPDGSSGTDTQYF.

The sample holds a few counts of this clonotype. The chain's CDR3 is CASGSPSRTVAHGYTF. In DNA, the CDR3 is TGTGCCAGCGGCTCACCCTCTCGGACCGTGGCTCATGGCTACACCTTC. V usage is TRBV27 and J usage is TRBJ1-2, with no clear D. Germline V CDR1 and CDR2: MNHEY, SMNVEV (reference sequence). The CDR3 totals 16 residues. Trimming took 8 bases from V and 6 from J, leaving 25 bases between them.

This clonotype was seen more than once but under ten times. The V gene is TRBV6-4, the J gene TRBJ2-2; tentative D call: TRBD1 (5 bases). The germline V and J ends were trimmed by 3 bases and 5 bases, with 10 bases remaining between them. The CDR3 has 14 residues. Looked up from germline, CDR1 is MRHNA and CDR2 is SNTAGT. In nucleotides, the CDR3 is TGTGCCAGCAGTGAACACAGGCCTACCGGGGAGCTGTTTTTT. Protein sequence: CASSEHRPTGELFF.

This clonotype was detected many times. V and J are TRBV10-3 and TRBJ2-7; TRBD1 or TRBD2 may be the D gene (5 bases each). V lost 11 bases and J lost 3, with 20 bases in between. This CDR3 is 14 amino acids long. Germline V gives CDR1 ENHRY, CDR2 SYGVKD. The CDR3 sequence is CASSPLVGGYEQYF. In DNA form, the CDR3 reads TGTGCCTCCTCCCCCTTAGTTGGGGGCTACGAGCAGTACTTC.

This clonotype was observed a few times. The V call is TRBV11-2, the J call TRBJ2-1; TRBD1 might be the D (7 bases). V shed 4 bases and J shed 11 bases, with 15 bases lying between them. The CDR3 is made up of 13 amino acids. Germline CDR1 SGHAT, CDR2 FQNNGV. The CDR3 loop reads CASSSRGDGKQFF. The CDR3 DNA is TGTGCCAGCAGCTCCAGGGGGGACGGCAAGCAGTTCTTC.